A selection of T cell receptor beta chains follows, all from one sample in a study of blood T cell repertoires in COVID-19. TCRdb's copy holds only in-frame clones and misses some; the assay was immunoSEQ multiplex PCR. This sample carries about 87,000 clones, about 90% of them seen once, and the ten largest clones take 5.5% to 8%. Input material: peripheral blood. These receptors were obtained from a man between 18 and 35 years old with COVID-19, enrolled during active disease. The conserved cysteine and the conserved F or W are not part of the CDR3 here. Clone size, where shown, is once, few, many, or a class for clones that have expanded.

V | size | CDR3
TRBV5-4 | NA | ASSRGPGENYEQY
TRBV4-3 | NA | ASSQSRIYTGELF
TRBV6-5 | NA | ASSGTSYEQY
TRBV12-3/TRBV12-4 | NA | ASSLGGGETQY
TRBV29-1 | NA | SVEDTIGQASYNEQF
TRBV11-2 | NA | ASSAGQGGYEQY
TRBV3-1/TRBV3-2 | NA | ASSLRDPSGRAYDILPTDTQY
TRBV29-1 | NA | SVVGTSGNFYNEQF
TRBV28 | NA | ASSITRTASYNSPLH
TRBV6-6 | NA | ASSYGENSPLH
TRBV2 | NA | ASSDGQGNYGYT
TRBV5-6 | once | ASSLWAGFNYEQY
TRBV29-1 | NA | SGGGSNEKLF
TRBV19 | NA | ASSSTGGGTEAF
TRBV2 | NA | ASSGYRQQY
TRBV6-5 | NA | ASRAGEVQRSGYT
TRBV3-1/TRBV3-2 | NA | ASSQGLTSRNEQF
TRBV5-6 | NA | ASSSQGAVVASRGYEQY
TRBV7-8 | NA | ASSNSGRALSYNEQF
TRBV28 | NA | ASSPDGYYNEQF
TRBV6-6 | once | ASSYSEQSDGYT
TRBV6-5 | NA | ASSFRDRGRNEQF
TRBV19 | NA | ASTSGETGDPYTEAF
TRBV15 | NA | ATRLAGGTTDTQY
TRBV7-8 | few | ASSLGTSRSGANVLT
TRBV24-1 | NA | ATSGPDRGETQY
TRBV3-1/TRBV3-2 | NA | ASSQDGLAGTEQF
TRBV6-5 | NA | ASRRTENYGYT
TRBV28 | NA | ASSNPGFQETQY
TRBV28 | NA | ASPDIPVTGELF
TRBV6-5 | NA | ASSYAGFSYEQY
TRBV15 | NA | ATSRDPRTTGTQY
TRBV4-3 | NA | ASSLRGASGGGGELF
TRBV4-3 | NA | ASSQLGLGDTQY
TRBV5-1 | NA | ASSPEGYSNQPQH
TRBV11-2 | NA | ASSLGLAGGLAEQF
TRBV19 | NA | ASSNLSRGRADTQY
TRBV5-1 | NA | ASSLGQGALGGYT
TRBV7-9 | once | ASSPSDTIY
TRBV24-1 | NA | ATSDRPFSGRAREQF
TRBV28 | NA | ASRWDQGFVYEQY
TRBV11-1 | NA | ASSLGAGTIYEQY
TRBV15 | NA | ATSSLGASDTQY
TRBV6-1 | NA | ASSDTRNYGYT
TRBV7-6 | NA | ASSLGEAGEKLL
TRBV24-1 | NA | ATSRTGNTGELF
TRBV11-3 | once | ASSLTSGSSTDTQY
TRBV30 | NA | AWSPGISGYT
TRBV3-1/TRBV3-2 | NA | ASSQDVK
TRBV28 | NA | ASRRQGPSNQPQH